The 32 T cell receptor beta chains below come from one sample, sequenced in a study of cytomegalovirus exposure and HLA in healthy donors (TCRdb year 2017). Libraries were constructed by the immunoSEQ multiplex PCR assay. The multiplex PCR relied on a mix of 60 forward primers for TCR Vbeta segments and 13 reverse primers for TCR Jbeta segments. TCRdb obtained this table from immuneACCESS and retained in-frame rearrangements with V and J assigned. These tables miss some clones; where compared with another copy, unresolved V genes account for less than half of the shortfall, and the remainder is unexplained. In this sample's table one finds some 70,000 clones. The ten top clones hold 7.5% of the sample. Sequencing was carried out using PBMCs. The receptors were sampled from a female donor in good health and CMV-seropositive.

The CDR3 DNA reads TGTGCCAGCAGCGCGCCCCAAAGGACAGGGGTCGGGGCCAACGTCCTGACTTTC. Its translation: CASSAPQRTGVGANVLTF. The chain carries TRBV9 and TRBJ2-6; TRBD1 aligns across 9 bases. J was trimmed by 4 bases and V by 3 bases; bases with no gene match: 11. CDR1 and CDR2 from the germline V gene are SGDLS and YYNGEE. This CDR3 comprises 18 residues.

J is TRBJ1-5 and V is TRBV7-9; perhaps TRBD1 as D (5 bases). The ends were cut back, 0 bases at V and 2 bases at J, with 8 bases in the middle. Germline lookup yields CDR1 SEHNR and CDR2 FQNEAQ (reference sequence). The CDR3 extends over 15 amino acids. In DNA form, the CDR3 reads TGTGCCAGCAGCTTAGCTGGCAGGGGCAATCAGCCCCAGCATTTT. This codes for CASSLAGRGNQPQHF. Full variable domain (missing parts from reference TRBV7-9 and TRBJ1-5): DTGVSQNPRHKITKRGQNVTFRCDPISEHNRLYWYRQTLGQGPEFLTYFQNEAQLEKSRLLSDRFSAERPKGSFSTLEIQRTEQGDSAMYLCASSLAGRGNQPQHFGDGTRLSIL.

The chain carries TRBV30 and TRBJ2-3; TRBD2 aligns across 8 bases. This CDR3 is built from 17 residues. The junction had 16 bases not matched to a gene; V was cut back by 3 bases and J by 5 bases. The germline V gene has CDR1 GTSNPN and CDR2 SVGIG (reference sequence). DNA for the CDR3: TGTGCCTGGAGCCCCCTCCGGCGGCGGGGGGTCCAAGATACGCAGTATTTT. This gives the protein CAWSPLRRRGVQDTQYF.

This chain connects TRBV5-1 to TRBJ2-2; D gene unclear. Trimming stripped 4 bases from V and 3 bases from J, with 10 bases between. CDR1 and CDR2 from the germline V gene are SGHRS and YFSETQ. CDR3 length: 14 residues. CDR3 nucleotide sequence: TGCGCCAGCAGCGTCACAGTCGACACCGGGGAGCTGTTTTTT. It translates to CASSVTVDTGELFF. The complete variable domain, with remaining parts taken from reference TRBV5-1 and TRBJ2-2, reads KAGVTQTPRYLIKTRGQQVTLSCSPISGHRSVSWYQQTPGQGLQFLFEYFSETQRNKGNFPGRFSGRQFSNSRSEMNVSTLELGDSALYLCASSVTVDTGELFFGEGSRLTVL.

V is TRBV6-4 and J is TRBJ2-1, with D possibly TRBD1 on 5 matching bases. Germline lookup yields CDR1 MRHNA and CDR2 SNTAGT. The V end lost 5 bases, the J end lost 3 bases, and 11 bases lay between the germline ends. This CDR3 comprises 14 residues. The CDR3 loop is CASSIRRGYNEQFF. The DNA for the CDR3 is TGTGCCAGCAGTATCAGAAGGGGCTACAATGAGCAGTTCTTC.

The chain is built from TRBV6-5 and TRBJ2-2, with TRBD1 matching 11 bases. This CDR3 is built from 15 residues. Germline V gene lookup returns CDR1 MNHEY and CDR2 SVGAGI. The junction had 6 bases not matched to a gene; V was cut back by 6 bases and J by 6 bases. The chain's CDR3 is CASRIGTGGPGELFF. For the CDR3, the DNA is TGTGCCAGCAGGATAGGGACAGGGGGACCCGGGGAGCTGTTTTTT.

The V and J genes are TRBV11-2 and TRBJ1-2; 7 nucleotides align to TRBD1. The J segment lost 6 bases and the V segment lost 1 base, leaving 11 bases of the junction unmatched. Looked up from germline, CDR1 is SGHAT and CDR2 is FQNNGV. The CDR3 has 16 residues. CDR3 nucleotides: TGTGCCAGCAGCTTAGTCTTTCGGGGGACAGTAGATGGCTACACCTTC. This gives the protein CASSLVFRGTVDGYTF.

The CDR3 DNA reads as TGCAGCGATTTGACTAGCGGGAGAACAGATACGCAGTATTTT. Its translation: CSDLTSGRTDTQYF. The chain carries TRBV29-1 and TRBJ2-3; 12 nucleotides line up with TRBD2. Per germline, CDR1 SQVTM and CDR2 ANQGSEA. The CDR3 is 14 residues long. Unmatched junction bases numbered 5, after V lost 7 bases and J lost 3 bases.

The chain employs TRBV12-5 and TRBJ2-7; 8 bases align to TRBD1. Germline V gene data show CDR1 as LGHNT and CDR2 as FRNRAP. The CDR3 has 13 residues. The junction had 7 bases not matched to a gene; V was cut back by 8 bases and J by 4 bases. The chain's CDR3 is CASLGTGLYEQYF. In nucleotides, the CDR3 is TGTGCTAGTTTAGGGACAGGACTTTACGAGCAGTACTTC. The full variable domain, in which reference TRBV12-5 and TRBJ2-7 provide the parts outside the CDR3, is DARVTQTPRHKVTEMGQEVTMRCQPILGHNTVFWYRQTMMQGLELLAYFRNRAPLDDSGMPKDRFSAEMPDATLATLKIQPSEPRDSAVYFCASLGTGLYEQYFGPGTRLTVT.

V usage is TRBV5-4 and J usage is TRBJ2-1, with 7 bases that match TRBD2. This CDR3 is built from 15 residues. The ends lost 0 bases at V and 4 bases at J; junction bases unmatched: 4. The V gene's germline CDR1 is SGHNT and CDR2 YYREEE (reference sequence). In DNA form, the CDR3 reads TGTGCCAGCAGCTTGGAATCGGGGGGATACAATGAGCAGTTCTTC. It codes for CASSLESGGYNEQFF.

The chain joins TRBV7-2 to TRBJ2-2; 10 positions agree with TRBD2. The CDR3 loop spans 16 amino acids. V shed 6 bases, J shed 4 bases, and the junction held 8 bases outside the gene matches. Germline CDR1 SGHTA, CDR2 FQGNSA. CDR3 sequence (DNA): TGTGCCAGCAGTCCTCGGACTAGCGGAATCACCGGGGAGCTGTTTTTT. Protein sequence: CASSPRTSGITGELFF.

This rearrangement joins TRBV6-6 to TRBJ1-2, with D possibly matching TRBD1 (5 bases). In germline, CDR1 is MNHNY, CDR2 SVGAGI (reference sequence). V gave up 0 bases and J gave up 8 bases, with 7 bases separating them. The CDR3 consists of 12 residues. CDR3 region: CASSYSRQGYTF. The CDR3 DNA sequence: TGTGCCAGCAGTTACTCCCGACAGGGCTACACCTTC.

CDR3 DNA: TGCGCCAGCAGCCAAGCCACGGGACAATTCTCTGGCTACACCTTC. Its protein product is CASSQATGQFSGYTF. This chain uses TRBV4-3 with TRBJ1-2; D may be TRBD1 (6 bases). Germline V lookup: CDR1 LGHNA, CDR2 YSLEER. CDR3 length: 15 amino acids. Between the trimmed V and J ends, which lost 1 base and 7 bases, there was a span of 16 bases.

The chain is built from TRBV29-1 and TRBJ1-2; 12 nucleotides line up with TRBD1. With 6 bases clipped from V and 6 bases from J, the junction kept 11 bases outside the gene matches. CDR1 is SQVTM, CDR2 ANQGSEA, per germline. CDR3 length: 15 residues. DNA of the CDR3: TGCAGCGTCGGAACCGGGACAGGGGGCGGGAATGGCTACACCTTC. It yields the protein CSVGTGTGGGNGYTF. The variable domain in full, with the rest retrieved from reference TRBV29-1 and TRBJ1-2, is SAVISQKPSRDICQRGTSLTIQCQVDSQVTMMFWYRQQPGQSLTLIATANQGSEATYESGFVIDKFPISRPNLTFSTLTVSNMSPEDSSIYLCSVGTGTGGGNGYTFGSGTRLTVV.

V and J are TRBV7-9 and TRBJ1-2; 12 positions match TRBD1. The germline gives CDR1 SEHNR, CDR2 FQNEAQ (reference sequence). The CDR3 spans 15 residues. After removal of 0 bases from V and 5 bases from J, the junction contained 1 base not matched to a gene. The CDR3 nucleotides read TGTGCCAGCAGCTTAGCGGGACAGGGGGCGTATGGCTACACCTTC. Translation: CASSLAGQGAYGYTF.

The rearrangement uses TRBV10-1 and TRBJ2-3; 13 bases line up with TRBD2. Germline values: CDR1 WNHNN, CDR2 SYGVQD (reference sequence). Trimming took 4 bases from V and 9 from J; bases not matched to a gene: 1. The CDR3 has 13 residues. In DNA, the CDR3 is TGCGCCAGCAGTGGACTAGCGGGGGGCACGCAGTATTTT. This translates into CASSGLAGGTQYF.

V usage is TRBV4-2 and J usage is TRBJ1-4, with a tentative D call TRBD1 (6 bases). The germline gives CDR1 LGHNA, CDR2 YNFKEQ. CDR3 length equals 16 residues. Trimming shortened V by 0 bases and J by 10 bases, and 18 bases separated the two germline ends. The CDR3 loop reads CASSQDLGARGGKLFF. DNA for the CDR3: TGTGCCAGCAGCCAAGATTTAGGGGCCAGGGGCGGAAAACTGTTTTTT.

This chain links TRBV30 with TRBJ1-3; D not certain. The CDR3 covers 13 residues. Trimming left V 5 bases short and J 0 bases short, with 8 bases between. Germline CDR1 is GTSNPN and CDR2 is SVGIG (reference sequence). CDR3 amino acids: CAWERPSGNTIYF. In DNA form, the CDR3 reads TGTGCCTGGGAGCGCCCCTCTGGAAACACCATATATTTT.

CDR3 nucleotides: TGCGCCAGCAGCCAAGATAACGACAGGTCTTTCAACGTCCTGACTTTC. This codes for CASSQDNDRSFNVLTF. The J gene is TRBJ2-6, the V gene TRBV4-1; D is possibly TRBD1 (6 bases). Deletions cut 0 bases from V and 9 bases from J, with 15 bases between. The CDR3 runs 16 residues. Germline V gives CDR1 MGHRA, CDR2 YSYEKL.

The chain is built from TRBV19 and TRBJ1-5; a possible D gene is TRBD1 (5 bases). Germline CDR1 and CDR2: LNHDA and SQIVND (reference sequence). The CDR3 runs to 15 residues. V lost 2 bases to trimming and J lost 3 bases, with 11 bases between them. CDR3 in DNA: TGTGCCAGTAGTATATCAGGGCCCCTCAATCAGCCCCAGCATTTT. It codes for CASSISGPLNQPQHF. The whole variable domain, remainder taken from reference TRBV19 and TRBJ1-5, is DGGITQSPKYLFRKEGQNVTLSCEQNLNHDAMYWYRQDPGQGLRLIYYSQIVNDFQKGDIAEGYSVSREKKESFPLTVTSAQKNPTAFYLCASSISGPLNQPQHFGDGTRLSIL.

J is TRBJ1-4 and V is TRBV28; D gene ambiguous. The germline V gene encodes CDR1 MDHEN and CDR2 SYDVKM. CDR3 length: 16 amino acids. V gave up 5 bases and J gave up 1 base, with 14 bases separating them. In DNA form, the CDR3 reads TGTGCCAGCAGTCCGACGTCCGGCGGAACTAATGAAAAACTGTTTTTT. Translating gives CASSPTSGGTNEKLFF.

This chain uses TRBV28 with TRBJ1-5; D gene unclear. The CDR3 runs to 12 residues. Per the germline V gene, CDR1 is MDHEN and CDR2 is SYDVKM. The V end lost 2 bases, the J end lost 8 bases, and 7 bases lay between the germline ends. The CDR3 sequence: CASSLQSEPQHF. In DNA form, the CDR3 reads TGTGCCAGCAGTTTACAAAGCGAGCCCCAGCATTTT.

The chain combines TRBV11-2 with TRBJ2-2; maybe TRBD2 (6 bases). Germline CDR1 is SGHAT and CDR2 is FQNNGV. The CDR3 extends over 17 amino acids. V dropped 7 bases and J dropped 4 bases, with 22 bases sitting between them. The CDR3 nucleotides are TGTGCCAGCACCCAGACTAGTCTTTTAATGGGCACCGGGGAGCTGTTTTTT. It specifies CASTQTSLLMGTGELFF.

The CDR3 nucleotides read TGTGCCAGTAGTATAGAGACTAGCGGTTCCACCGGGGAGCTGTTTTTT. Residues: CASSIETSGSTGELFF. This chain links TRBV19 with TRBJ2-2, with TRBD2 matching over 9 bases. The V gene's germline CDR1 is LNHDA and CDR2 SQIVND (reference sequence). Trimming cost V 0 bases and J 4 bases; bases outside gene matches: 3. The CDR3 sequence is 16 residues long.

The rearrangement uses TRBV5-4 and TRBJ1-5; D is possibly TRBD1 (5 bases). V dropped 0 bases and J dropped 7 bases, with 14 bases sitting between them. CDR1 is SGHNT and CDR2 is YYREEE in the germline V gene (reference sequence). This CDR3 region has 15 residues. The CDR3 here is CASSLDGGRDQPQHF. CDR3 DNA: TGTGCCAGCAGCTTGGACGGGGGAAGAGACCAGCCCCAGCATTTT.

This chain connects TRBV7-9 to TRBJ1-2, with 9 bases that match TRBD1. This CDR3 comprises 13 residues. Germline assignment: CDR1 SEHNR and CDR2 FQNEAQ (reference sequence). V dropped 5 bases and J dropped 5; count of bases not matched to a gene: 3. Here the CDR3 DNA reads TGTGCCAGCAGCCTACAGGGGGCTTATGGCTACACCTTC. It yields the protein CASSLQGAYGYTF.

The chain carries TRBV28 and TRBJ1-4; possibly TRBD1 for D (5 bases). Germline-derived CDR1 and CDR2 are MDHEN and SYDVKM. V lost 7 bases to trimming and J lost 0 bases, with 15 bases between them. The CDR3 spans 16 residues. The CDR3 nucleotides read TGTGCCAGCACCACCCTCATGACAGCAACTAATGAAAAACTGTTTTTT. Its translation: CASTTLMTATNEKLFF.

DNA of the CDR3: TGTGCCAGCTCACCCACAGGACGGCTTAATGAAAAACTGTTTTTT. Its translation is CASSPTGRLNEKLFF. This chain connects TRBV18 to TRBJ1-4; D perhaps matches TRBD1 (5 bases). The ends were cut back, 3 bases at V and 4 bases at J, with 12 bases in the middle. The CDR3 covers 15 residues. Germline CDR1 and CDR2: KGHSH and LQKENI.

The chain carries TRBV30 and TRBJ1-5, with 7 bases lining up with TRBD1. Trimming at V came to 2 bases and at J to 4 bases, leaving 5 bases not matched to a gene. The length of the CDR3 is 14 residues. From germline, CDR1 is GTSNPN and CDR2 SVGIG (reference sequence). CDR3 nucleotide sequence: TGTGCCTGGAGTCGGACAGGTCGGAATCAGCCCCAGCATTTT. Translation gives CAWSRTGRNQPQHF.

The DNA of the CDR3 is TGTGCCAGTAGTATAGTTCAGGGGGCCCTCAATGAGCAGTTCTTC. Amino acids: CASSIVQGALNEQFF. The chain is built from TRBV19 and TRBJ2-1; 8 nucleotides agree with TRBD1. With 1 base clipped from V and 6 bases from J, the junction kept 5 bases outside the gene matches. CDR3 length: 15 residues. Germline V gene lookup returns CDR1 LNHDA and CDR2 SQIVND (reference sequence).

The V and J genes are TRBV7-8 and TRBJ2-1, with a possible D match to TRBD1 (6 bases). Trimming took 5 bases from V and 5 from J, leaving 22 bases between them. CDR1 is SGHVS and CDR2 is FQNEAQ in the germline V gene. The CDR3 totals 17 residues. CDR3 region: CASSPRDRPLGNNEQFF. The CDR3 DNA reads TGTGCCAGCAGCCCCCGTGACAGGCCCTTAGGGAACAATGAGCAGTTCTTC.

This sequence joins TRBV9 and TRBJ2-3; the match to TRBD2 covers 9 bases. Germline loops: CDR1 SGDLS, CDR2 YYNGEE. The CDR3 covers 17 residues. V lost 2 bases to trimming and J lost 2 bases; unmatched junction nucleotides: 9. In DNA, the CDR3 is TGTGCCAGCAGCGTTAGAGTGGCTAGCGGGGACACAGATACGCAGTATTTT. It encodes CASSVRVASGDTDTQYF.